The 10 T cell receptor beta chains given below trace back to one sample, sequenced in a study of blood T cell repertoires in COVID-19. Sequencing used immunoSEQ multiplex PCR; TCRdb keeps in-frame clones, though not all of them. The table has approximately 200,000 clones, 88% seen once; the top ten hold approximately 1.8%. The source material was peripheral blood. These receptors all stem from a man between 70 and 80 years old with acute or convalescent COVID-19.

The rearrangement joins TRBV11-2 to TRBJ1-5; the match to TRBD1 covers 8 bases. V lost 0 bases and J lost 7; bases outside the gene matches: 8. CDR1 is SGHAT, CDR2 FQNNGV, per germline. This CDR3 spans 16 amino acids. CDR3 region: CASSLDGLQGGQPQHF. The CDR3, as DNA: TGTGCCAGCAGCTTAGACGGGCTACAGGGGGGGCAGCCCCAGCATTTT.

The chain is built from TRBV6-1 and TRBJ2-4, with D uncertain. V lost 3 bases, J lost 0 bases, and 9 bases lay in between. CDR3 length equals 15 residues. Germline values: CDR1 MNHNS, CDR2 SASEGT. The CDR3 protein is CASSDGAVAKNIQYF. CDR3 DNA: TGTGCCAGCAGTGATGGCGCGGTAGCCAAAAACATTCAGTACTTC.

The chain links TRBV5-1 to TRBJ2-2; D may be TRBD1 (7 bases). This CDR3 comprises 15 residues. Between the trimmed V and J ends, which lost 3 bases and 1 base, there was a span of 10 bases. Germline V gene sequence: CDR1 SGHRS, CDR2 YFSETQ. As DNA, the CDR3 is TGCGCCAGCAGCTGGGGGGACAGGAACACCGGGGAGCTGTTTTTT. Protein product: CASSWGDRNTGELFF.

The CDR3 region is CASSLTSSSYNEQFF. The CDR3, as DNA: TGTGCCAGCAGTCTCACGTCGAGCTCCTACAATGAGCAGTTCTTC. The chain joins TRBV3-1 (or the pseudogene TRBV3-2) to TRBJ2-1, with D uncertain. This CDR3 has 15 amino acids. The V gene's germline CDR1 is LGHDT and CDR2 YNNKEL (reference sequence). V lost 6 bases and J 0 bases, leaving 12 bases between the germline ends.

The chain links TRBV6-5 to TRBJ2-1, with D possibly matching TRBD1 (5 bases). This CDR3 comprises 14 residues. Germline assignment: CDR1 MNHEY and CDR2 SVGAGI. V lost 5 bases and J lost 8, with 16 bases in between. The DNA of the CDR3 is TGTGCCAGCAGTCTGGGGCGGAGTTGGGATGAGCAGTTCTTC. Residues: CASSLGRSWDEQFF.

V and J are TRBV24-1 and TRBJ2-7; TRBD1 agrees at 9 bases. CDR3 length: 14 amino acids. J lost 5 bases, V lost 4 bases, and 5 bases had no gene match. Looked up from germline, CDR1 is KGHDR and CDR2 is SFDVKD. In DNA, the CDR3 is TGTGCCACCAGTGAACAGGGGGCTTCCCACGAGCAGTACTTC. Encoded protein: CATSEQGASHEQYF.

The chain has TRBV19 and TRBJ2-1; 15 bases agree with TRBD2. This CDR3 comprises 17 residues. V lost 0 bases and J lost 10; bases outside the gene matches: 7. The germline V gene has CDR1 LNHDA and CDR2 SQIVND (reference sequence). CDR3 protein: CASSIDHGLAGGREQFF. The CDR3 DNA follows: TGTGCCAGTAGTATAGATCATGGACTAGCGGGAGGGCGGGAGCAGTTCTTC.

J is TRBJ2-2 and V is TRBV5-5; TRBD2 might be the D (6 bases). In germline, CDR1 is SGHKS, CDR2 YYEKEE (reference sequence). The CDR3 length is 18 residues. V shed 1 base and J shed 5 bases, with 21 bases lying between them. CDR3 region: CASSLNFGGLALTGELFF. In DNA, the CDR3 is TGTGCCAGCAGCTTGAATTTCGGGGGTCTGGCTTTAACCGGGGAGCTGTTTTTT. Full variable domain (remainder filled in from reference TRBV5-5 and TRBJ2-2): DAGVTQSPTHLIKTRGQQVTLRCSPISGHKSVSWYQQVLGQGPQFIFQYYEKEERGRGNFPDRFSARQFPNYSSELNVNALLLGDSALYLCASSLNFGGLALTGELFFGEGSRLTVL.

V usage is TRBV7-2 and J usage is TRBJ2-7, with D possibly TRBD1 on 5 matching bases. With 1 base removed from V and 2 bases from J, the gap between germline ends came to 12 bases. Germline CDR1 is SGHTA and CDR2 is FQGNSA. This CDR3 contains 15 residues. The CDR3 DNA reads as TGTGCCAGCAGCTTAGTGCAGGGTCATACCTACGAGCAGTACTTC. Its translation: CASSLVQGHTYEQYF.

The chain links TRBV19 to TRBJ2-5, with TRBD2 matching 7 bases. The V and J ends lost 1 base and 6 bases, in that order; junction bases with no gene match: 5. CDR1 is LNHDA, CDR2 SQIVND, per germline (reference sequence). The length of the CDR3 is 14 residues. CDR3 in DNA: TGTGCCAGTAGTATAGGGGGGGGTCAGCAGACCCAGTACTTC. As protein: CASSIGGGQQTQYF.